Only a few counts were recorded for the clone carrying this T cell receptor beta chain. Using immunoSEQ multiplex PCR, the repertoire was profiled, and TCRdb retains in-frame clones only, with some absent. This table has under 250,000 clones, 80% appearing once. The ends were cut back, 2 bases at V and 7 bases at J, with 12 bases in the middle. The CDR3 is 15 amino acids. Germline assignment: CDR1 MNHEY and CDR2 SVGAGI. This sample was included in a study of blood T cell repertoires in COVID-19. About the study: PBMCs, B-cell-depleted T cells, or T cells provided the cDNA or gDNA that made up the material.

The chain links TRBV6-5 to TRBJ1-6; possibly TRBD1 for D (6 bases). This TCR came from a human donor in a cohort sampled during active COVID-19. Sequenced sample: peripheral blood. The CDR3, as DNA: TGTGCCAGCAGTTACCTCAGGGGCCGCAATTCACCCCTCCACTTT. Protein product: CASSYLRGRNSPLHF.